Detailed here is one TCR beta chain. PCR involved 60 Vbeta and 13 Jbeta primers. Only in-frame clones appear in the TCRdb table, and some are missing; sequencing was by immunoSEQ multiplex PCR. The sample carries about 190,000 clones, more than 70% recorded once. The data are from a study of cytomegalovirus exposure and HLA in healthy donors. V was shortened by 4 bases and J by 8 bases, with 12 bases between the two germline ends. This CDR3 region has 13 residues. The germline gives CDR1 SGHRS, CDR2 YFSETQ. This TCR was recovered from a young man in good health and CMV-seropositive. This chain uses TRBV5-1 with TRBJ2-2; no clear D. Sequencing was carried out using PBMCs. In DNA, the CDR3 is TGCGCCAGCAGCGGTACCGGCAGGGGGGAGCTGTTTTTT. Protein product: CASSGTGRGELFF. The whole variable domain, remainder taken from reference TRBV5-1 and TRBJ2-2, is KAGVTQTPRYLIKTRGQQVTLSCSPISGHRSVSWYQQTPGQGLQFLFEYFSETQRNKGNFPGRFSGRQFSNSRSEMNVSTLELGDSALYLCASSGTGRGELFFGEGSRLTVL.